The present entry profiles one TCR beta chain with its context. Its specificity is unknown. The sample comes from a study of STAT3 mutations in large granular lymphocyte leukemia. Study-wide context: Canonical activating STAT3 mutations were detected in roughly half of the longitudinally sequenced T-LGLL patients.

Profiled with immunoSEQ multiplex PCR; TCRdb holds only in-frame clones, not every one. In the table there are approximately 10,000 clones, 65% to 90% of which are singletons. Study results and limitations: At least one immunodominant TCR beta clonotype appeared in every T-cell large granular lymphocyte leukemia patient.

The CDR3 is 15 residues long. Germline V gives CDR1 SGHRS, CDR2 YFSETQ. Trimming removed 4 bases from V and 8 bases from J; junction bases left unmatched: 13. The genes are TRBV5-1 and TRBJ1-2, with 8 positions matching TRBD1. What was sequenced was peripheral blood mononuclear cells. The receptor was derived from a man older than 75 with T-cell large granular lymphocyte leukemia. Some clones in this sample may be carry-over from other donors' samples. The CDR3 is CASSPGQGREWGYTF. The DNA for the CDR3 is TGCGCCAGCAGCCCCGGACAGGGTCGAGAGTGGGGCTACACCTTC.